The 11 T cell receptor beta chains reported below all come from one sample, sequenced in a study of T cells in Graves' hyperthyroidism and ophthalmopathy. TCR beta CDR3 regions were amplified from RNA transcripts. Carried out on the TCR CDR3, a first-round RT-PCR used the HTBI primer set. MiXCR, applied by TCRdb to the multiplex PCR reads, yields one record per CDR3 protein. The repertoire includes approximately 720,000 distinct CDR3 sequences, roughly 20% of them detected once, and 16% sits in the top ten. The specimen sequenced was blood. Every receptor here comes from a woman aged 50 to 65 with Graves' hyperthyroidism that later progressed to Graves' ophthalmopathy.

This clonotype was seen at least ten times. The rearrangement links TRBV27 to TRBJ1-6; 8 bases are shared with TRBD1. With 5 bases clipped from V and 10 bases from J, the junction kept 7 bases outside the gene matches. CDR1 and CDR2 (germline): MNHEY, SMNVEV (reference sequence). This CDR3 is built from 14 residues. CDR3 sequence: CASSTGQGLSPLHF. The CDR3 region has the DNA TGTGCCAGCAGTACCGGACAGGGACTCTCACCCCTCCACTTT.

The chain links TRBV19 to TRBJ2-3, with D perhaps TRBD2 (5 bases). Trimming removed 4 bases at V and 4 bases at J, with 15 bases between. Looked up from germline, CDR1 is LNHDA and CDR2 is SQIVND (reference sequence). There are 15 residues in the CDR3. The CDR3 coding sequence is TGTGCCAGTAGTACTCAGCAAGTTAGCGCAGATACGCAGTATTTT. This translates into CASSTQQVSADTQYF.

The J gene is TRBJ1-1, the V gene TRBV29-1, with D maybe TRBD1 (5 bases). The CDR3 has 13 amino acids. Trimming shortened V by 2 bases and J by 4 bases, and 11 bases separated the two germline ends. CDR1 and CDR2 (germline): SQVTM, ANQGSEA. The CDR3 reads CSVESLGGTEAFF. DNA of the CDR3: TGCAGCGTTGAAAGTTTGGGGGGCACTGAAGCTTTCTTT.

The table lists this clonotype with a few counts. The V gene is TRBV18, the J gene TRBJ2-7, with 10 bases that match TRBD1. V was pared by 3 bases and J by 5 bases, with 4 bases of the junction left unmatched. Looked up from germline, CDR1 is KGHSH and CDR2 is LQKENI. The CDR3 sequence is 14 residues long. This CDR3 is CASSPRQGANEQYF. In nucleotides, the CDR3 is TGTGCCAGCTCACCTAGACAGGGGGCGAACGAGCAGTACTTC.

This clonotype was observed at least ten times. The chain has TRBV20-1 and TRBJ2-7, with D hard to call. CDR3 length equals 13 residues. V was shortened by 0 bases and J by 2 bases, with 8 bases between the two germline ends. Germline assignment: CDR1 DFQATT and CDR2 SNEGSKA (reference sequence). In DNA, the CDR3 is TGCAGTGCTAGAGATCGCGCAACCTACGAGCAGTACTTC. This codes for CSARDRATYEQYF.

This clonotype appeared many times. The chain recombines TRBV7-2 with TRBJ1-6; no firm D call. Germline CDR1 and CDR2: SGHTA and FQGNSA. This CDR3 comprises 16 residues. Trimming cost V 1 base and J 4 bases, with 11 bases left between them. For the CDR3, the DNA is TGTGCCAGCAGCTTAGAACCGGCAGTTTATAATTCACCCCTCCACTTT. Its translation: CASSLEPAVYNSPLHF.

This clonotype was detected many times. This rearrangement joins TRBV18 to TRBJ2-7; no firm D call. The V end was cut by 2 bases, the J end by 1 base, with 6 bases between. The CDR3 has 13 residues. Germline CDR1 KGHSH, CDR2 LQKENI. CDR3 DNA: TGTGCCAGCTCACCAATGGAATCCTACGAGCAGTACTTC. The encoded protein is CASSPMESYEQYF.

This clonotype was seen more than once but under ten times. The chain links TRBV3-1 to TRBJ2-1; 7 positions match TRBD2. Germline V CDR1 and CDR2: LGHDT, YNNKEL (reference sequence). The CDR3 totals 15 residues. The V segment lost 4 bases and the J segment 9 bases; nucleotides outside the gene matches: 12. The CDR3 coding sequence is TGTGCCAGCAGCCTAGAAGCGGGGCGGGTCGGTGAGCAGTTCTTC. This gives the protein CASSLEAGRVGEQFF.

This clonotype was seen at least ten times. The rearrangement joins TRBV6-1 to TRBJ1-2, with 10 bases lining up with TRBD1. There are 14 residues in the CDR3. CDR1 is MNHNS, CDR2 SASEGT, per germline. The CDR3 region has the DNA TGTGCAGCCCTGACGACAGGGGGCTCCTCTGGCTACACCTTC. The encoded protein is CAALTTGGSSGYTF.

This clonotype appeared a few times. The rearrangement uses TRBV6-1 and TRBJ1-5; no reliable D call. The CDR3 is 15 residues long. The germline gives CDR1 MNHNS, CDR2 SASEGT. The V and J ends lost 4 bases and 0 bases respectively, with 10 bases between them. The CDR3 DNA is TGTGCCAGCAGTGTTGAGGGCATTAGCAATCAGCCCCAGCATTTT. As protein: CASSVEGISNQPQHF.

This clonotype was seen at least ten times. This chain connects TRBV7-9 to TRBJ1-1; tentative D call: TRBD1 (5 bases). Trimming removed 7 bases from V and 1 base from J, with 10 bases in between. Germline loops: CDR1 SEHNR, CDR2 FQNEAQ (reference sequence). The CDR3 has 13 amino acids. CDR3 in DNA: TGTGCCAGCACATCCAGGGAGAACACTGAAGCTTTCTTT. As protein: CASTSRENTEAFF.